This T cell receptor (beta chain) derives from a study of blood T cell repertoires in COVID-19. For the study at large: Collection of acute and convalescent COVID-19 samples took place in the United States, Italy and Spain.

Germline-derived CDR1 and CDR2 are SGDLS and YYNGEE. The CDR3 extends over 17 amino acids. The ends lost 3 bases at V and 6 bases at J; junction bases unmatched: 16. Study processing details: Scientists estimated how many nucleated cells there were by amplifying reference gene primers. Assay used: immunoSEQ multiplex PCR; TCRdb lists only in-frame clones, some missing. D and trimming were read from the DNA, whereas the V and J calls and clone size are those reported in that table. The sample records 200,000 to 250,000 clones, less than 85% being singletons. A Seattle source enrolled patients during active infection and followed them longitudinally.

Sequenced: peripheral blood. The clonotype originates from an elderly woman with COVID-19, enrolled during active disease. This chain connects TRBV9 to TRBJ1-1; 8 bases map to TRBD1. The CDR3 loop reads CASSAGMDRAGPAEAFF. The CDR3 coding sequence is TGTGCCAGCAGCGCCGGGATGGACAGGGCGGGCCCGGCTGAAGCTTTCTTT.